These T cell receptor beta chains were read from a single sample in a study of identical twins. TCRdb reprocessed the 5' RACE reads via MiXCR and lists one record per CDR3 protein. This table has about 810,000 distinct CDR3 sequences, roughly 12% appearing once. These data were also reused for a study on yellow fever vaccine responses in identical twins.

The sequenced sample consisted of PBMCs. These receptor sequences come from a woman in her late teens or twenties in good health. CDR3s include the opening cysteine and the closing phenylalanine or tryptophan. Each record gives: D gene, J gene, V gene, CDR3 length, clone size, CDR3 protein, CDR3 DNA. D genes are given only for firm matches. The size entry is marked missing in some rows and otherwise reads once, few, many or a size class.

TRBD1,TRBJ1-2,TRBV20-1,13,-,CSAGTDLSYGYTF,TGCAGTGCCGGGACAGACCTAAGTTATGGCTACACCTTC
TRBD2,TRBJ2-5,TRBV20-1,16,many,CSARGEAGGPPETQYF,TGCAGTGCTAGAGGGGAAGCGGGAGGGCCTCCAGAGACCCAGTACTTC
TRBD1,TRBJ2-3,TRBV5-4,15,few,CASSLQGAISDTQYF,TGTGCCAGCAGCTTGCAGGGGGCGATCTCAGATACGCAGTATTTT
-,TRBJ2-5,TRBV7-9,14,many,CASSFSGFQETQYF,TGTGCCAGCAGCTTTAGTGGCTTCCAAGAGACCCAGTACTTC
-,TRBJ2-3,TRBV4-1,16,few,CASRKPGTTGADTQYF,TGCGCCAGCAGAAAACCCGGGACAACGGGAGCAGATACGCAGTATTTT
-,TRBJ2-6,TRBV5-4,14,-,CASSRDTGANVLTF,TGTGCCAGCAGCAGGGATACCGGGGCCAACGTCCTGACTTTC
TRBD2,TRBJ2-7,TRBV10-3,14,few,CAISGLAGVHEQYF,TGTGCCATCAGTGGCCTAGCGGGAGTCCACGAGCAGTACTTC
-,TRBJ2-3,TRBV28,15,-,CASSSQDSFTDTQYF,TGTGCCAGCAGTTCGCAGGACAGTTTCACAGATACGCAGTATTTT
-,TRBJ2-5,TRBV20-1,13,few,CSASGQNQETQYF,TGCAGTGCTAGTGGGCAAAACCAAGAGACCCAGTACTTC
-,TRBJ2-1,TRBV5-4,12,-,CASSQNGGEQFF,TGTGCCAGCAGCCAGAACGGCGGCGAGCAGTTCTTC
-,TRBJ1-4,TRBV20-1,16,few,CSARDSGGPTNEKLFF,TGCAGTGCTAGAGATTCCGGGGGCCCAACTAATGAAAAACTGTTTTTT
TRBD1,TRBJ1-5,TRBV20-1,15,few,CSATSQGAGNQPQHF,TGCAGCGCGACCTCCCAGGGGGCGGGCAATCAGCCCCAGCATTTT
TRBD2,TRBJ2-3,TRBV29-1,15,few,CSVLTSPIGTDTQYF,TGCAGCGTCCTGACTAGCCCCATTGGTACAGATACGCAGTATTTT
TRBD2,TRBJ2-1,TRBV6-1,15,few,CASRSTSGRPNEQFF,TGTGCCAGCAGGTCCACTAGCGGGAGACCGAATGAGCAGTTCTTC
-,TRBJ2-1,TRBV10-2,13,few,CASGAPAYNEQFF,TGCGCCAGCGGGGCCCCCGCCTACAATGAGCAGTTCTTC
-,TRBJ1-1,TRBV12-3/TRBV12-4,13,-,CASSTQGGLYAFF,TGTGCCAGCAGTACCCAGGGTGGATTGTATGCTTTCTTT
-,TRBJ2-3,TRBV5-1,14,-,CASRILASTDTQYF,TGCGCCAGCAGAATACTTGCTAGCACAGATACGCAGTATTTT
TRBD2,TRBJ2-3,TRBV20-1,16,-,CCAGSTGTSASDTQYF,TGCTGTGCTGGATCCACCGGGACTAGCGCCTCAGATACGCAGTATTTT
TRBD2,TRBJ2-1,TRBV5-1,15,few,CASSPGTSGTGEQFF,TGCGCCAGCAGCCCCGGGACTAGCGGGACGGGGGAGCAGTTCTTC
TRBD2,TRBJ2-1,TRBV6-1,16,few,CASSLSGRAAYNEQFF,TGTGCCAGCAGCCTAAGCGGGAGGGCCGCCTACAATGAGCAGTTCTTC
TRBD1,TRBJ2-3,TRBV5-1,16,few,CASSPDRGGLSDTQYF,TGCGCCAGCAGCCCGGACAGGGGCGGACTTTCTGATACGCAGTATTTT
TRBD1,TRBJ2-5,TRBV28,17,-,CASSSDRDASSFETQYF,TGTGCCAGCAGTTCCGACAGGGATGCCTCTTCCTTCGAGACCCAGTACTTC
TRBD1,TRBJ1-5,TRBV10-3,15,few,CAISEDDRGNQPQHF,TGTGCCATCAGTGAGGATGACAGGGGTAATCAGCCCCAGCATTTT
TRBD1,TRBJ2-1,TRBV29-1,13,-,CSAMTGGYNEQFF,TGCAGCGCAATGACAGGGGGATACAATGAGCAGTTCTTC
-,TRBJ2-2,TRBV20-1,14,-,CSASERVNTGELFF,TGCAGTGCTAGTGAGCGTGTTAACACCGGGGAGCTGTTTTTT
-,TRBJ1-1,TRBV19,13,-,CAVRWGEDTEAFF,TGTGCCGTCCGATGGGGTGAGGACACTGAAGCTTTCTTT
-,TRBJ2-7,TRBV14,16,-,CASSQVAGARTYEQYF,TGTGCCAGCAGCCAAGTCGCGGGGGCCCGAACCTACGAGCAGTACTTC
TRBD2,TRBJ2-1,TRBV10-3,14,-,CATRSASGDNEQFF,TGTGCCACCAGGTCGGCTAGCGGGGACAATGAGCAGTTCTTC
-,TRBJ2-3,TRBV20-1,13,few,CSASIRNTDTQYF,TGCAGTGCTAGCATCCGAAACACAGATACGCAGTATTTT
TRBD1,TRBJ2-1,TRBV7-9,15,-,CASSLGQGIGNEQFF,TGTGCCAGCAGCTTAGGACAGGGGATAGGAAATGAGCAGTTCTTC
TRBD2,TRBJ2-1,TRBV28,16,few,CASSETSGGAYNEQFF,TGTGCCAGCAGTGAAACTAGCGGGGGGGCCTACAATGAGCAGTTCTTC